Reported below is one T cell receptor (beta chain). The data were taken from a study of blood T cell repertoires in COVID-19. Turning to the study itself: Italy, Spain and the United States were the sources of the convalescent and acute COVID-19 samples. T cells, B-cell-depleted T cells, or PBMCs supplied cDNA or gDNA.

Enrolled during active infection, Seattle patients were then followed longitudinally. In the study's own analysis: Reference gene primer amplification in the assay estimated nucleated cell counts. Profiling relied on immunoSEQ multiplex PCR, and the TCRdb table lists in-frame clones only, not all of them. V, J and clone size were drawn from that table, and D and trimming were deduced from the DNA. The data contain about 270,000 clones, about nine tenths of them singletons. The CDR3 sequence is 14 residues long. J gave up 1 base and V 4 bases, and 2 bases lay outside the gene matches. Germline V lookup: CDR1 SGHNT, CDR2 YENEEA.

The specimen sequenced was peripheral blood. The chain links TRBV11-3 to TRBJ1-1, with 8 bases lining up with TRBD1. The sequence came from a person in their late teens or twenties with COVID-19, enrolled during active disease. CDR3 DNA: TGTGCCAGCAGCTCCGGGACAGGGAACACTGAAGCTTTCTTT. Translating gives CASSSGTGNTEAFF.